This T cell receptor (beta chain) was identified during a study of Graves' ophthalmopathy and Graves' hyperthyroidism. Study at large: Peripheral blood was gathered at the point of initial diagnosis, before any treatment started. Study-wide results and limits: Progression of ophthalmopathy was predicted by the model with roughly 71% sensitivity and 72.22% specificity. Blood samples also showed most expanded thyroid clonotypes exceeding 0.001 frequency.

As concerns this clonotype: Its matching antigen is unknown.

CDR3 length equals 15 residues. Trimming removed 3 bases at V and 2 bases at J, with 14 bases between. The diagnosis was founded upon clinical symptoms, serum thyroxine, TRAb, thyroid ultrasound and orbital computed tomography. Amplified material comprised TCR beta CDR3 regions derived from RNA transcripts. The workflow started with a first-round RT-PCR run with HTBI primers and then moved on to a second-round multiplex PCR. TCRdb reprocessed the multiplex PCR reads via MiXCR and lists one record per CDR3 protein. The sample holds hundreds of thousands of distinct CDR3 sequences, 40% seen once. The TCR comes from an adult man with Graves' ophthalmopathy. The sequenced material came from peripheral blood. This sequence joins TRBV12-3 or TRBV12-4 and TRBJ2-7, with unresolved D. DNA for the CDR3: TGTGCCAGCAGTTTGCCTGGGGAACTGACCTACGAGCAGTACTTC. Translated: CASSLPGELTYEQYF.